This T cell receptor (beta chain) was documented in a study of T cells after yellow fever vaccination. V lost 3 bases, J lost 6 bases, and 11 bases lay in between. This CDR3 region has 14 residues. Germline V lookup: CDR1 LGHDT, CDR2 YNNKEL (reference sequence). A single count supports this clonotype. TCRdb recomputed calls from the 5' RACE reads with MiXCR, one row per CDR3 protein. The sample shows 450,000 to 550,000 distinct CDR3 sequences, around a fifth of them seen only once. The rearrangement links TRBV3-1 to TRBJ1-4, with unresolved D. The sample consisted of PBMCs, taken less than 25 days after the first yellow fever vaccination. This TCR came from a young man who received the YFV17D yellow fever vaccine. CDR3 bases: TGTGCCAGCAGCCATCGGGCCGATTATGAAAAACTGTTTTTT. The encoded protein is CASSHRADYEKLFF.